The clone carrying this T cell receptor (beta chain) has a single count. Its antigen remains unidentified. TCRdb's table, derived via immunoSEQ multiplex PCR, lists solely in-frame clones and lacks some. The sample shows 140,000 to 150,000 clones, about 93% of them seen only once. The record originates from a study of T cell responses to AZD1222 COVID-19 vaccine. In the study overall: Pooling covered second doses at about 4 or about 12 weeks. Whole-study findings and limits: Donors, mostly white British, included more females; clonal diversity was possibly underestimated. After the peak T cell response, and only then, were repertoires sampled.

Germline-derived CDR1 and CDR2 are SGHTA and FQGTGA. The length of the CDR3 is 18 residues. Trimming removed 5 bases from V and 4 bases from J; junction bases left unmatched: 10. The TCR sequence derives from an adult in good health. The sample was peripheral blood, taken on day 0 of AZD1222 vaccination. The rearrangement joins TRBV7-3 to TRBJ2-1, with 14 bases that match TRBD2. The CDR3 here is CASSPTGTSGGLYNEQFF. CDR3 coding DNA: TGTGCCAGCAGCCCAACCGGGACTAGCGGGGGCCTGTACAATGAGCAGTTCTTC.